This T cell receptor beta chain was sequenced in a study of shared clonotypes between healthy human individuals. Overall study findings and caveats: Clonotypes shared by all four sorted-subset donors had higher generation probabilities than non-shared clonotypes.

The healthy adult donors were HIV-negative and reported no recent acute infections or vaccinations. Sequenced by immunoSEQ multiplex PCR; TCRdb stores in-frame clones only, minus some. This sample carries hundreds of thousands of clones, approximately 79% of them seen once, and the ten largest clones take approximately 1.6%. Germline V lookup: CDR1 MNHNY, CDR2 SVGAGI (reference sequence). The V segment lost 2 bases and the J segment 5 bases; nucleotides outside the gene matches: 5. The CDR3 covers 15 residues. In the case of this clone: The antigen is unknown.

Material: memory CD4+ T cells sorted from blood. The sample's subset: CD45RA-negative fraction. This receptor was identified in a woman in her 30s in good health. This chain connects TRBV6-6 to TRBJ1-5; 8 bases are shared with TRBD1. CDR3 region: CASSYGQGEDQPQHF. The DNA for the CDR3 is TGTGCCAGCAGTTACGGACAGGGAGAGGATCAGCCCCAGCATTTT.